The rows below give T cell receptor beta chains drawn from one sample of a study of blood T cell repertoires in COVID-19. The data were produced by immunoSEQ multiplex PCR, yet TCRdb's version contains in-frame clones alone and is incomplete. The data show roughly 220,000 clones, roughly 85% seen once. Sample: peripheral blood. Source of these receptors: a man in his fifties or sixties who had recovered from COVID-19. Each CDR3 is given with its conserved first and last residue. A D gene is named only where the DNA matches it firmly. Rows give clone size only sometimes, using once, few, many, or a class for an expanded clone.

>TRBV27|TRBJ2-2|TRBD2|.
TGTGCCAGCAGTCTGCCCCTAGCGGGAGTTATCGGGGAGCTGTTTTTT
CASSLPLAGVIGELFF
>TRBV27|TRBJ1-5|.|.
TGTGCCAGCAGTTTACCAGGGTTCAATCAGCCCCAGCATTTT
CASSLPGFNQPQHF
>TRBV24-1|TRBJ2-1|.|once
TGTGCCACCAGTGATTCTCTCCCAGGTAGTTACAATGAGCAGTTCTTC
CATSDSLPGSYNEQFF
>TRBV11-2|TRBJ2-1|TRBD2|.
TGTGCCAGCAGGACACTAGCGGGAAAGGGGGATGAGCAGTTCTTC
CASRTLAGKGDEQFF
>TRBV9|TRBJ1-1|TRBD1|.
TGTGCCAGCAGCGTGAGGACAGGGAACACTGAAGCTTTCTTT
CASSVRTGNTEAFF
>TRBV6-4|TRBJ2-1|TRBD2|.
TGTGCCAGCAGAAGCCTAGCGGGAGAGAGGGATGAGCAGTTCTTC
CASRSLAGERDEQFF
>TRBV28|TRBJ1-2|.|.
TGTGCCAGCAGTTTGTCTGTTAACTATGGCTACACCTTC
CASSLSVNYGYTF
>TRBV25-1|TRBJ2-3|TRBD1|.
TGTGCCAGCAGTGGTTACGGGACAGGGACAGATACGCAGTATTTT
CASSGYGTGTDTQYF
>TRBV6-2/TRBV6-3|TRBJ2-2|.|few
TGTGCCAGCAGTTACGGACAGCACACCGGGGAGCTGTTTTTT
CASSYGQHTGELFF
>TRBV18|TRBJ2-5|.|.
TGTGCCAGCTCACAGGGGCAGGAAGAGACCCAGTACTTC
CASSQGQEETQYF
>TRBV6-5|TRBJ2-2|TRBD1|.
TGTGCCAGCAGTTACTCCGGGACAGCGACCGGGGAGCTGTTTTTT
CASSYSGTATGELFF
>TRBV19|TRBJ1-3|TRBD1|.
TGTGCCAGTAGTAAAGGGACAGGGCGCTCTGGAAACACCATATATTTT
CASSKGTGRSGNTIYF
>TRBV21-1|TRBJ2-2|.|.
TGTGCCAGCAGCAACGTACCGGGGGAGCCGAACACCGGGGAGCTGTTTTTT
CASSNVPGEPNTGELFF
>TRBV18|TRBJ2-7|TRBD1|.
TGTGCCAGCTCATCGGGACAGGGCACCTACGAGCAGTACTTC
CASSSGQGTYEQYF
>TRBV25-1|TRBJ1-5|.|.
TGTGCCAGCAGTGAACGGGGGAAAGAACAGCCCCAGCATTTT
CASSERGKEQPQHF
>TRBV7-7|TRBJ2-3|TRBD2|.
TGTGCCAGCAGCCAGGGACTAGCGGGGCTAGATACGCAGTATTTT
CASSQGLAGLDTQYF
>TRBV4-1|TRBJ1-1|.|.
TGCGCCAGCAGCCAAGATCCCCCCAGATATGAAGCTTTCTTT
CASSQDPPRYEAFF
>TRBV29-1|TRBJ1-5|TRBD1|.
TGCAGCGTGGGACAGGGGGCGCGGCAGCCCCAGCATTTT
CSVGQGARQPQHF
>TRBV7-9|TRBJ1-4|TRBD1|.
TGTGCCAGCAGCTTAGACAGGGGGCCTGTAACTAATGAAAAACTGTTTTTT
CASSLDRGPVTNEKLFF
>TRBV27|TRBJ2-2|TRBD1|.
TGTGCCAGCAGTCCGACAGGGGGCGGGAGCACCGGGGAGCTGTTTTTT
CASSPTGGGSTGELFF
>TRBV12-3/TRBV12-4|TRBJ2-3|.|.
TGTGCCAGCAGTTTCATAGATACGCAGTATTTT
CASSFIDTQYF
>TRBV5-1|TRBJ2-3|TRBD1|.
TGCGCCAGCAGCCTGACAACAGGGGACACAGATACGCAGTATTTT
CASSLTTGDTDTQYF
>TRBV18|TRBJ2-5|TRBD2|.
TGTGCCAGCTCACGTAAAAAGCGGGAACTTGCGGAGACCCAGTACTTC
CASSRKKRELAETQYF
>TRBV28|TRBJ2-7|TRBD2|.
TGTGCCAGCAGTTCCAGGACTAGCGGACCCTACGAGCAGTACTTC
CASSSRTSGPYEQYF
>TRBV7-8|TRBJ1-2|TRBD1|.
TGTGCCAGCAGCCCCGAAGCCTTGGACAGGGGAAACTATGGCTACACCTTC
CASSPEALDRGNYGYTF
>TRBV5-6|TRBJ2-2|.|.
TGTGCCAGCAGCTTGGCCAAGACAGGGGGGCGGGGGGACACCGGGGAGCTGTTTTTT
CASSLAKTGGRGDTGELFF
>TRBV5-4|TRBJ2-7|TRBD2|.
TGTGCCAGCAGCTTGGACCTAGCGGGAGCCCCCTACGAGCAGTACTTC
CASSLDLAGAPYEQYF
>TRBV27|TRBJ2-7|.|.
TGTGCCAGCAAAGAACCGAGGCAGAGCTCCTACGAGCAGTACTTC
CASKEPRQSSYEQYF
>TRBV28|TRBJ1-4|TRBD1|.
TGTGCCAGTTCCGGGACAGGGGATTTGGCGGAAAAACTGTTTTTT
CASSGTGDLAEKLFF
>TRBV9|TRBJ2-1|.|.
TGTGCCAGCAGCGTAGGAGGGGACTGGAGCTCCTACAATGAGCAGTTCTTC
CASSVGGDWSSYNEQFF
>TRBV5-5|TRBJ2-2|TRBD2|few
TGTGCCAGCAGCCGTCCCGGGGGGGCCGGGGAGCTGTTTTTT
CASSRPGGAGELFF
>TRBV5-4|TRBJ1-2|TRBD1|once
TGTGCCAGCACCAGTGGGGGGACAGGGCTAGCCTCTGAACCCCTCACCTTC
CASTSGGTGLASEPLTF
>TRBV5-6|TRBJ1-3|.|.
TGTGCCAGCAGCACGGGCCCCACGGGGGACACCATATATTTT
CASSTGPTGDTIYF
>TRBV7-2|TRBJ1-1|.|.
TGTGCCAGCAGCGGCGAGACAGCAGAAGCTTTCTTT
CASSGETAEAFF
>TRBV18|TRBJ2-1|.|.
TGTGCCAGCTCACCACCGGGACTCCTCTACAATGAGCAGTTCTTC
CASSPPGLLYNEQFF
>TRBV6-5|TRBJ1-1|TRBD1|.
TGTGCCAGCAACCACAGGGGCATGGGCACTGAAGCTTTCTTT
CASNHRGMGTEAFF
>TRBV28|TRBJ2-2|TRBD2|.
TGTGCCAGCAGTCCAGGACTAGCGGGAGGTGGCACCGGGGAGCTGTTTTTT
CASSPGLAGGGTGELFF
>TRBV6-4|TRBJ2-3|TRBD2|.
TGTGCCAGCAGTGACTCGAACCACTATTGGCGGCGGGAGGAAGATACGCAGTATTTT
CASSDSNHYWRREEDTQYF
>TRBV28|TRBJ2-2|TRBD1|.
TGTGCCAGCGGTACAGGGGGCGCGAACACCGGGGAGCTGTTTTTT
CASGTGGANTGELFF
>TRBV10-2|TRBJ1-2|TRBD1|.
TGCGCCAGCTCTGACAGGGATAGAAGCGGCTACACCTTC
CASSDRDRSGYTF
>TRBV2|TRBJ2-2|TRBD1|.
TGTGCCAGCAGTCGACAGGGGGGGGACACCGGGGAGCTGTTTTTT
CASSRQGGDTGELFF
>TRBV6-5|TRBJ2-2|TRBD2|.
TGTGCCAGCAGTTCGCTTAGCGGGAGGTCCGGGGAGCTGTTTTTT
CASSSLSGRSGELFF
>TRBV23-1|TRBJ2-3|.|.
TGCTTGGGTCAGGAGGCAGATACGCAGTATTTT
CLGQEADTQYF
>TRBV19|TRBJ2-3|.|.
TGTGCCAGTAGTCCCATCACGGGAGCTTCTGCAGATACGCAGTATTTT
CASSPITGASADTQYF
>TRBV19|TRBJ2-1|TRBD2|.
TGTGCCAGTAGTATAGGTCTAGCGGGAGGGCCTGGTGAGCAGTTCTTC
CASSIGLAGGPGEQFF
>TRBV28|TRBJ1-1|.|.
TGTGCCAGCAGTAGTGGGGCAGGACACACTGAAGCTTTCTTT
CASSSGAGHTEAFF
>TRBV27|TRBJ1-1|.|.
TGTGCCAGCAGTTGGGGGGAGGGTCGCAACACTGAAGCTTTCTTT
CASSWGEGRNTEAFF
>TRBV29-1|TRBJ2-3|.|.
TGCAGCGTTAGGATACAGCCCACAGATACGCAGTATTTT
CSVRIQPTDTQYF
>TRBV7-8|TRBJ2-1|TRBD2|.
TGTGCCAGCACCCTAGGGGTAGCGGGAGAGAATGAGCAGTTCTTC
CASTLGVAGENEQFF
>TRBV27|TRBJ1-6|.|.
TGTGCCAGCAGGGACCGGGGTCCAGGCAATTCACCCCTCCACTTT
CASRDRGPGNSPLHF
>TRBV24-1|TRBJ2-7|.|.
TGTGCCACCAGTGATTCGGGGGACGAGCAGTACTTC
CATSDSGDEQYF
>TRBV28|TRBJ1-5|.|.
TGTGCCAGCAGTTTCCAGGGGTTCAATCAGCCCCAGCATTTT
CASSFQGFNQPQHF
>TRBV29-1|TRBJ2-7|TRBD1|.
TGCAGCGTCTCGGGACAGGGATACCCCGAGCAGTACTTC
CSVSGQGYPEQYF
>TRBV2|TRBJ1-4|TRBD1|.
TGTGCCAGCAGGGGACAGGGATTGGCTAATGAAAAACTGTTTTTT
CASRGQGLANEKLFF
>TRBV4-2|TRBJ2-7|TRBD2|few
TGTGCCAGCAGCCAAGAAGATAGCGGGATCTACGAGCAGTACTTC
CASSQEDSGIYEQYF
>TRBV24-1|TRBJ2-1|.|.
TGTGCCACCAGTGATTCCGGGGGGCACTCCTACAATGAGCAGTTCTTC
CATSDSGGHSYNEQFF
>TRBV5-1|TRBJ2-3|.|.
TGCGCCAGCAGCTGGCCTCTAGAAGATACGCAGTATTTT
CASSWPLEDTQYF
>TRBV6-5|TRBJ2-1|.|.
TGTGCCAGCAGAAGGGGGGGTACTACTTACAATGAGCAGTTCTTC
CASRRGGTTYNEQFF
>TRBV3-1/TRBV3-2|TRBJ2-1|.|.
TGTGCCAGCAGCCAAGATACCAGCGGCCCCTCCTACAATGAGCAGTTCTTC
CASSQDTSGPSYNEQFF